This T cell receptor (beta chain) was captured by sequencing in a study of cytomegalovirus exposure and HLA in healthy donors. PCR employed 60 Vbeta and 13 Jbeta primers. Assay used: immunoSEQ multiplex PCR; TCRdb lists only in-frame clones, some missing. The top ten clones hold approximately 5% of a sample with approximately 200,000 clones, just under 75% of them seen once. CDR3 size: 17 residues. Germline CDR1 and CDR2: SGHDT and YYEEEE. Trimming cost V 0 bases and J 0 bases, with 13 bases left between them. The sample was PBMCs. This clonotype was sampled from a man under 40 in good health and CMV-seropositive. This chain connects TRBV5-6 to TRBJ1-5, with D perhaps TRBD1 (6 bases). In DNA, the CDR3 is TGTGCCAGCAGCTTGGGGGGAGGGGGATATAGCAATCAGCCCCAGCATTTT. This codes for CASSLGGGGYSNQPQHF.